These 17 T cell receptor beta chains came from one sample sequenced in a study of long-term antiretroviral therapy in people with HIV (dated 2022 in TCRdb). The immunoSEQ hsTCRB v3.0 assay was used at survey level resolution for TRB variable region sequencing. Entries here come from immuneACCESS through TCRdb and include only in-frame sequences with V and J called. Some clones fail to appear in such tables; in the studies checked, an unresolved V gene covers under half of the shortfall, and the cause of the remainder is unknown. The sample yields tens of thousands of clones; around 96% were counted once. The ten top clones hold about 2.5% of the sample. The sample was unsorted PBMCs, taken 3.7 years after starting antiretroviral therapy. The receptors derive from a woman aged 45-65 years with HIV.

This clone was recorded once. The chain recombines TRBV7-9 with TRBJ1-2; no firm D call. The CDR3 runs 14 residues. Germline CDR1 SEHNR, CDR2 FQNEAQ (reference sequence). Trimming removed 4 bases at V and 5 bases at J, with 14 bases between. The chain's CDR3 is CASSSPREHYGYTF. The CDR3 DNA sequence: TGTGCCAGCAGCTCACCCCGGGAGCATTATGGCTACACCTTC.

The gene calls are TRBV18 and TRBJ1-3, with TRBD1 matching 8 bases. V was pared by 2 bases and J by 3 bases, with 12 bases of the junction left unmatched. Germline-derived CDR1 and CDR2 are KGHSH and LQKENI. This CDR3 is built from 18 residues. In DNA form, the CDR3 reads TGTGCCAGCTCACCAGGTGGACAGGGAGGATCGTTTGGAAACACCATATATTTT. Translated: CASSPGGQGGSFGNTIYF.

V is TRBV5-1 and J is TRBJ2-7; perhaps TRBD1 as D (6 bases). The CDR3 is 15 residues long. The germline V gene has CDR1 SGHRS and CDR2 YFSETQ. Trimming stripped 3 bases from V and 0 bases from J, with 13 bases between. CDR3 protein: CASSSDSESSYEQYF. CDR3 nucleotides: TGCGCCAGCAGCTCGGACAGCGAAAGCTCCTACGAGCAGTACTTC.

This clone was detected only once. The chain links TRBV18 to TRBJ1-2; 7 bases are shared with TRBD1. The germline V gene has CDR1 KGHSH and CDR2 LQKENI. The CDR3 has 17 residues. Trimming at V came to 2 bases and at J to 0 bases, leaving 9 bases not matched to a gene. For the CDR3, the DNA is TGTGCCAGCTCACCAGTAGAGGGGGCGAGACCTAACTATGGCTACACCTTC. It is translated as CASSPVEGARPNYGYTF.

This clone appeared once. The chain combines TRBV7-3 with TRBJ2-1; 11 positions agree with TRBD2. This CDR3 region has 14 residues. The trim removed 8 bases at V and 10 bases at J, leaving 10 bases unmatched. Germline loops: CDR1 SGHTA, CDR2 FQGTGA. The CDR3 spells CASGLGLAGGEQFF. DNA for the CDR3: TGTGCCAGCGGATTAGGACTAGCGGGTGGAGAGCAGTTCTTC. The whole variable domain, remainder taken from reference TRBV7-3 and TRBJ2-1, is GAGVSQTPSNKVTEKGKYVELRCDPISGHTALYWYRQSLGQGPEFLIYFQGTGAADDSGLPNDRFFAVRPEGSVSTLKIQRTERGDSAVYLCASGLGLAGGEQFFGPGTRLTVL.

This clone was detected once. DNA for the CDR3: TGTGCCAGCAGTTCCCCGGGGGGGAGCTCCTACAATGAGCAGTTCTTC. It translates to CASSSPGGSSYNEQFF. V gene TRBV6-5 combines with J gene TRBJ2-1; TRBD2 agrees at 8 bases. V shed 4 bases and J 0 bases; nucleotides not matched to a gene: 5. The CDR3 extends over 16 amino acids. Germline-derived CDR1 and CDR2 are MNHEY and SVGAGI.

The rearrangement links TRBV2 to TRBJ2-5; D not certain. CDR1 and CDR2 (germline): SNHLY, FYNNEI. The CDR3 spans 13 residues. The V end lost 2 bases, the J end lost 7 bases, and 11 bases lay between the germline ends. CDR3: CASSEQKYRTQYF. The CDR3 DNA is TGTGCCAGCAGTGAACAGAAGTACAGGACCCAGTACTTC.

The chain joins TRBV29-1 to TRBJ1-4, with TRBD1 matching over 10 bases. Germline V gives CDR1 SQVTM, CDR2 ANQGSEA. The CDR3 has 12 residues. The V and J ends lost 7 bases and 8 bases, in that order; junction bases with no gene match: 4. The CDR3: CSAGDRGEKLFF. The CDR3, as DNA: TGCAGCGCAGGGGACAGGGGAGAAAAACTGTTTTTT.

The table lists this clone with a count of one. J is TRBJ2-3 and V is TRBV30; 9 bases agree with TRBD2. The V gene end was trimmed by 2 bases and the J gene end by 5 bases; junction bases not matched to a gene: 8. Looked up from germline, CDR1 is GTSNPN and CDR2 is SVGIG (reference sequence). The CDR3 sequence is 15 residues long. CDR3 sequence reads: CAWSPKRGVGDTQYF. The DNA for the CDR3 is TGTGCCTGGAGTCCTAAGCGGGGGGTGGGAGATACGCAGTATTTT.

This chain links TRBV18 with TRBJ1-6; TRBD1 matches 10 bases. Germline V gene lookup returns CDR1 KGHSH and CDR2 LQKENI. The CDR3 runs to 18 residues. The V and J ends lost 6 bases and 4 bases, in that order; junction bases with no gene match: 12. The CDR3 reads CASSPSDRGTQYNSPLHF. For the CDR3, the DNA is TGTGCCAGCTCGCCGTCGGACAGGGGGACCCAATATAATTCACCCCTCCACTTT.

This clone was found once. The J gene is TRBJ2-3, the V gene TRBV6-1, with a possible D match to TRBD1 (5 bases). V lost 8 bases and J lost 2, with 14 bases in between. The CDR3 covers 14 residues. Germline values: CDR1 MNHNS, CDR2 SASEGT. As DNA, the CDR3 is TGTGCCAGCGGGTCGGGCAGGGACACAGATACGCAGTATTTT. This sequence encodes CASGSGRDTDTQYF.

The gene calls are TRBV2 and TRBJ1-5; TRBD1 might be the D (5 bases). Germline V gene sequence: CDR1 SNHLY, CDR2 FYNNEI. CDR3 size: 15 residues. V was trimmed by 5 bases and J by 1 base, leaving 12 bases between them. The CDR3 DNA reads as TGTGCCAGCAGTCAGGGAAAGGGGAGCAATCAGCCCCAGCATTTT. Translation gives CASSQGKGSNQPQHF.

CDR3 loop: CSVDKGPYEQYF. Written as DNA, the CDR3 is TGCAGCGTTGATAAGGGTCCCTACGAGCAGTACTTC. The rearrangement joins TRBV29-1 to TRBJ2-7; D is unresolved. The CDR3 sequence is 12 residues long. Germline assignment: CDR1 SQVTM and CDR2 ANQGSEA. Trimming removed 3 bases from V and 2 bases from J, with 8 bases in between.

V is TRBV4-1 and J is TRBJ1-3; D gene uncertain. The CDR3 has 13 residues. The V gene lost 0 bases and the J gene lost 1 base, with 1 base spanning the gap. Germline CDR1 reads MGHRA; CDR2 reads YSYEKL. The CDR3 DNA follows: TGCGCCAGCAGCCAAGATTCTGGAAACACCATATATTTT. Translating it yields CASSQDSGNTIYF.

The rearrangement uses TRBV11-3 and TRBJ2-1; 10 bases are a match to TRBD2. The J segment lost 7 bases and the V segment lost 1 base, leaving 7 bases of the junction unmatched. This CDR3 contains 16 residues. Looked up from germline, CDR1 is SGHNT and CDR2 is YENEEA. The CDR3 loop reads CASSLGTSGARNEQFF. The CDR3 coding sequence is TGTGCCAGCAGCTTAGGCACTAGCGGGGCCAGAAATGAGCAGTTCTTC. Filled out from reference TRBV11-3 and TRBJ2-1, the complete variable domain reads EAGVVQSPRYKIIEKKQPVAFWCNPISGHNTLYWYLQNLGQGPELLIRYENEEAVDDSQLPKDRFSAERLKGVDSTLKIQPAELGDSAVYLCASSLGTSGARNEQFFGPGTRLTVL.

This chain connects TRBV2 to TRBJ1-3; D is unclear. The CDR3 loop spans 16 amino acids. V was pared by 5 bases and J by 3 bases, with 17 bases between. Germline CDR1 SNHLY, CDR2 FYNNEI. CDR3 in amino acids: CASSTRQGLGGNTIYF. The CDR3 coding sequence is TGTGCCAGCAGTACCCGCCAAGGGTTAGGTGGAAACACCATATATTTT.

The rearrangement joins TRBV7-2 to TRBJ2-5; TRBD2 matches at 13 bases. V was pared by 5 bases and J by 8 bases, with 8 bases of the junction left unmatched. CDR1 is SGHTA, CDR2 FQGNSA, per germline. The CDR3 runs to 15 residues. CDR3 in DNA: TGTGCCAGCAGCCTGGGACTAGCGGGGCTTCGAACCCAGTACTTC. It yields the protein CASSLGLAGLRTQYF.